Sequencing of this T cell receptor beta chain was carried out in a study of cytomegalovirus exposure and HLA in healthy donors. Across the study: It was reported in a later analysis that the same platform had been used for the roughly 130 validation repertoires as for the roughly 670 first-cohort repertoires. Study observations and caveats: Three CMV-associated chains were confirmed in vitro to be specific for CMV antigens. Subsequent analysis revealed that first-cohort TCR clusters tended to co-occur in the roughly 120 validation repertoires. Many donors carried some public TCRs, although rarity characterized most TCR sequences.

CDR1 is LGHNT and CDR2 is FRNRAP in the germline V gene. The CDR3 length is 17 residues. Trimming removed 0 bases from V and 4 bases from J; junction bases left unmatched: 8. Sequencing was performed with immunoSEQ multiplex PCR; in TCRdb, only in-frame clones are kept and a portion is missing. The sample yields approximately 150,000 clones, about 89% seen once. Comment on this clone: Its antigen is currently unknown.

This chain joins TRBV12-5 and TRBJ2-3, with 9 positions matching TRBD2. This sequence was found in a man between 18 and 29 years old in good health and CMV-seropositive. Sequenced material: PBMCs. The CDR3 protein is CASGLVRHSGGSDTQYF. The CDR3 nucleotides read TGTGCTAGTGGTTTGGTACGCCATAGCGGGGGCTCAGATACGCAGTATTTT.